These 28 T cell receptor beta chains were sequenced from one sample in a study of Graves' ophthalmopathy and Graves' hyperthyroidism. Researchers took RNA transcripts and amplified TCR beta CDR3 regions from them. Second-round multiplex PCR came after a first-round RT-PCR that employed HTBI primers. TCRdb reprocessed the multiplex PCR reads via MiXCR and lists one record per CDR3 protein. Of 40,000 to 45,000 distinct CDR3 sequences detected, 52% appear once; the ten largest clones hold about 17%. The sequencing input was peripheral blood. Every receptor here comes from an adult man with Graves' ophthalmopathy.

Turning to this clonotype: The junction differs from germline at one of its ends, possibly a read error. This sequence joins TRBV18 and TRBJ2-3; D is unclear. Looked up from germline, CDR1 is KGHSH and CDR2 is LQKENI. The CDR3 has 12 amino acids. CDR3 sequence reads: CASSPSTDAQYF. CDR3 bases: TGTGCCAGCTCACCAAGCACAGATGCGCAGTATTTT.

The rearrangement links TRBV2 to TRBJ2-5; TRBD2 matches 12 bases. Germline V gene lookup returns CDR1 SNHLY and CDR2 FYNNEI. The CDR3 has 16 residues. The V gene end was trimmed by 0 bases and the J gene end by 6 bases; junction bases not matched to a gene: 5. The CDR3 bases are TGTGCCAGCAGTGAAGCCCTAGCGGGGGGGCGCAAGACCCAGTACTTC. It encodes CASSEALAGGRKTQYF. Combining the CDR3 with reference TRBV2 and TRBJ2-5 gives the whole variable domain EPEVTQTPSHQVTQMGQEVILRCVPISNHLYFYWYRQILGQKVEFLVSFYNNEISEKSEIFDDQFSVERPDGSNFTLKIRSTKLEDSAMYFCASSEALAGGRKTQYFGPGTRLLVL.

This clonotype was counted many times. The rearrangement uses TRBV7-2 and TRBJ2-3; D not certain. The CDR3 consists of 15 residues. V lost 1 base and J 2 bases, leaving 10 bases between the germline ends. Germline loops: CDR1 SGHTA, CDR2 FQGNSA. The CDR3 DNA is TGTGCCAGCAGCTTAGTTGGCATATACACAGATACGCAGTATTTT. Its translation is CASSLVGIYTDTQYF.

This chain uses TRBV7-9 with TRBJ1-2; 9 positions match TRBD1. The J segment lost 6 bases and the V segment lost 4 bases, leaving 6 bases of the junction unmatched. Germline V CDR1 and CDR2: SEHNR, FQNEAQ (reference sequence). The CDR3 runs to 14 residues. CDR3 residues: CASSSRDRVDGYTF. The CDR3 DNA is TGTGCCAGCAGCTCTAGGGACAGGGTGGATGGCTACACCTTC.

The rearrangement links TRBV9 to TRBJ1-6, with 11 nucleotides matching TRBD1. The CDR3 consists of 18 residues. Looked up from germline, CDR1 is SGDLS and CDR2 is YYNGEE. The V segment lost 0 bases and the J segment 2 bases; nucleotides outside the gene matches: 4. This CDR3 is CASSVERTGGTYNSPLHF. Here the CDR3 DNA reads TGTGCCAGCAGCGTAGAGAGGACAGGGGGCACCTATAATTCACCCCTCCACTTT.

A note on this clonotype: One end of the junction fails to match germline, which may point to a read error. The rearrangement joins TRBV6-5 to TRBJ1-1, with D possibly TRBD1 on 6 matching bases. The CDR3 spans 15 residues. Germline-derived CDR1 and CDR2 are MNHEY and SVGAGI. This chain's CDR3 is CVSSSDWDMNTEAFF. Here the CDR3 DNA reads TGTGTCAGCAGCTCTGACTGGGACATGAACACTGAAGCTTTCTTT.

The chain is built from TRBV24-1 and TRBJ1-4, with 8 positions matching TRBD1. Germline CDR1 KGHDR, CDR2 SFDVKD. There are 15 residues in the CDR3. The trim removed 4 bases at V and 8 bases at J, leaving 8 bases unmatched. CDR3 nucleotides: TGTGCCACCAGTGAAACAGACAGGGGAGGGGAAAAACTGTTTTTT. Its translation is CATSETDRGGEKLFF.

Only one count was recorded for this clonotype. The junction shows a germline mismatch at one end, possibly a read error. V gene TRBV25-1 combines with J gene TRBJ1-3, with TRBD1 as a possible D gene (5 bases). Germline assignment: CDR1 MGHDK and CDR2 SYGVNS. CDR3 size: 13 residues. CDR3 in DNA: TGTGCCAGCAGTGGTCCGCAGGGAAGCACCATATATTTT. Its protein is CASSGPQGSTIYF.

V is TRBV18 and J is TRBJ1-3; D remains ambiguous. Germline V gene sequence: CDR1 KGHSH, CDR2 LQKENI. Trimming removed 3 bases at V and 0 bases at J, with 6 bases between. The CDR3 consists of 14 residues. CDR3 sequence: CASSPQSSGNTIYF. The CDR3 DNA reads as TGTGCCAGCTCACCTCAGTCCTCTGGAAACACCATATATTTT.

This clonotype was counted many times. The DNA of the CDR3 is TGTGCCAGCAGCCAAGGAGTGCGGGGGTTCTACAATGAGCAGTTCTTC. It codes for CASSQGVRGFYNEQFF. The rearrangement links TRBV3-1 to TRBJ2-1; 7 bases match TRBD2. The germline CDR1 and CDR2 sequences are LGHDT and YNNKEL (reference sequence). The CDR3 contains 16 residues. Unmatched junction bases numbered 6, after V lost 1 base and J lost 3 bases.

The chain combines TRBV10-3 with TRBJ2-3; tentatively, D is TRBD1 or TRBD2 (5 bases each). Germline CDR1 and CDR2: ENHRY and SYGVKD. There are 15 residues in the CDR3. With 4 bases removed from V and 0 bases from J, the gap between germline ends came to 11 bases. CDR3: CAISAPGPSTDTQYF. CDR3 nucleotides: TGTGCCATCAGTGCTCCGGGACCTAGCACAGATACGCAGTATTTT.

Remarks on this clonotype: This may stem from a read error, because a much larger clone lies one nucleotide away. The V gene is TRBV4-3, the J gene TRBJ2-1; no clear D. Trimming removed 0 bases from V and 10 bases from J, with 19 bases in between. The CDR3 sequence is 16 residues long. Germline V gene sequence: CDR1 LGHNA, CDR2 YSLEER. CDR3 coding DNA: TGCGCCAGCAGCCAAGATCCACTTATGGCGCCTAAAGAGCAGTTCTTC. Translated: CASSQDPLMAPKEQFF.

CDR3 coding DNA: TGTGCCAGCAGCTCCCGTATCACGACTAGCGCAGATACGCAGTATTTT. As protein: CASSSRITTSADTQYF. This chain connects TRBV3-1 to TRBJ2-3; 8 bases are shared with TRBD2. CDR3 size: 16 residues. Germline loops: CDR1 LGHDT, CDR2 YNNKEL (reference sequence). V shed 5 bases, J shed 4 bases, and the junction held 11 bases outside the gene matches.

Of note for this clonotype: One junction end does not reproduce the germline sequence, and a read error may be involved. V gene TRBV6-1 combines with J gene TRBJ2-3, with 10 bases that match TRBD1. The CDR3 runs to 16 residues. From germline, CDR1 is MNHNS and CDR2 SASEGT. The CDR3 sequence is CASRADRGYGIDTHYF. As DNA, the CDR3 is TGTGCCAGCAGGGCGGACAGGGGGTACGGCATAGATACGCACTATTTT.

The chain combines TRBV20-1 with TRBJ2-1; D possibly uses TRBD1 or TRBD2 (5 bases each). Germline V gives CDR1 DFQATT, CDR2 SNEGSKA (reference sequence). The length of the CDR3 is 13 residues. V lost 6 bases and J lost 12, with 21 bases in between. The CDR3 region has the DNA TGCAGTGCCACTGGGGACCTTAGCTATGTGCAGTTCTTC. This translates into CSATGDLSYVQFF.

The gene calls are TRBV20-1 and TRBJ2-6, with 8 bases identical to TRBD1. V shed 4 bases and J 8 bases; nucleotides not matched to a gene: 10. CDR3 length equals 15 residues. CDR1 DFQATT and CDR2 SNEGSKA come from the germline V gene (reference sequence). This CDR3 reads CSAIPGAGGTNVLTF. CDR3 DNA sequence: TGCAGTGCTATTCCGGGGGCAGGGGGCACCAACGTCCTGACTTTC.

This clonotype was seen only a few times. The rearrangement uses TRBV2 and TRBJ1-6, with D maybe TRBD1 (5 bases). Trimming shortened V by 11 bases and J by 9 bases, and 14 bases separated the two germline ends. The germline gives CDR1 SNHLY, CDR2 FYNNEI. The CDR3 is 12 amino acids. CDR3 loop: CAGETGSSPLHF. The CDR3, as DNA: TGTGCCGGCGAAACAGGCTCTTCACCCCTCCACTTT.

By proportion, this clonotype is medium-sized (0.01 to 0.1%). The chain is built from TRBV29-1 and TRBJ2-7; TRBD1 is a possible D gene (6 bases). Germline assignment: CDR1 SQVTM and CDR2 ANQGSEA. V was cut by 0 bases and J by 7 bases, with 13 bases left in between. The CDR3 extends over 13 amino acids. CDR3 protein: CSVEETGSREQYF. The CDR3 nucleotides are TGCAGCGTTGAAGAAACAGGGTCCCGGGAGCAGTACTTC.

In its sample, this clonotype was seen many times. This chain connects TRBV7-2 to TRBJ1-1; maybe TRBD1 (5 bases). V was clipped by 1 base and J by 4 bases, with 22 bases between them. The CDR3 runs to 18 residues. Germline loops: CDR1 SGHTA, CDR2 FQGNSA. The CDR3 reads CASSLVSRGPPGSTEAFF. The DNA for the CDR3 is TGTGCCAGCAGCTTAGTTTCTCGGGGTCCTCCAGGGAGCACTGAAGCTTTCTTT.

The chain recombines TRBV7-9 with TRBJ2-1, with D perhaps matching TRBD1 or TRBD2 (5 bases each). Trimming shortened V by 5 bases and J by 10 bases, and 15 bases separated the two germline ends. The germline gives CDR1 SEHNR, CDR2 FQNEAQ (reference sequence). CDR3 length equals 13 residues. The CDR3 is CASSGGRLIEQFF. DNA of the CDR3: TGTGCCAGCAGCGGGGGACGTCTAATCGAGCAGTTCTTC.

The chain recombines TRBV20-1 with TRBJ1-2; the match to TRBD1 covers 12 bases. Losses at the gene ends were 1 base for V and 8 bases for J; bases not matched to a gene: 2. The V gene's germline CDR1 is DFQATT and CDR2 SNEGSKA (reference sequence). CDR3 length equals 13 residues. The CDR3 is CSARVGTGGGYTF. Written as DNA, the CDR3 is TGCAGTGCTAGAGTAGGGACAGGGGGCGGCTACACCTTC.

This clonotype was detected many times. This CDR3 reads CASSPTIRNGYTF. CDR3 in DNA: TGTGCCAGCAGCCCGACTATCCGGAATGGCTACACCTTC. This chain connects TRBV2 to TRBJ1-2; D not resolved. The ends were cut back, 6 bases at V and 6 bases at J, with 14 bases in the middle. The CDR3 consists of 13 residues. The germline CDR1 and CDR2 sequences are SNHLY and FYNNEI.

This clonotype came up many times. The genes are TRBV11-1 and TRBJ2-3; tentatively, D is TRBD1 (5 bases). The CDR3 loop spans 15 amino acids. The V and J ends lost 4 bases and 3 bases respectively, with 14 bases between them. Germline assignment: CDR1 SGHAT and CDR2 FQDESV (reference sequence). CDR3 protein: CASSSRVLVTDTQYF. In nucleotides, the CDR3 is TGTGCCAGCAGCTCCAGGGTGCTGGTTACAGATACGCAGTATTTT.

CDR3 nucleotide sequence: TGTGCCAGCAGCGCTGGGGACTATGGCTACACCTTC. It is translated as CASSAGDYGYTF. The V call is TRBV2, the J call TRBJ1-2; D unresolved. The germline CDR1 and CDR2 sequences are SNHLY and FYNNEI. Trimming pared 6 bases from V and 3 bases from J, leaving 8 bases between. The CDR3 runs 12 residues.

The CDR3 DNA follows: TGTGCCAGCAGTGAAGGACTAGCGGGGTCTCTAGCCAAAAACATTCAGTACTTC. Amino acids: CASSEGLAGSLAKNIQYF. This chain links TRBV6-1 with TRBJ2-4, with 11 nucleotides matching TRBD2. Germline V CDR1 and CDR2: MNHNS, SASEGT. Losses at the gene ends were 1 base for V and 0 bases for J; bases not matched to a gene: 5. The CDR3 extends over 18 amino acids.

The sample holds many counts of this clonotype. The J gene is TRBJ2-1, the V gene TRBV6-1; TRBD2 matches 8 bases. The CDR3 loop spans 15 amino acids. Germline trimming cut 3 bases from V and 4 bases from J; bases unmatched to any gene: 5. From germline, CDR1 is MNHNS and CDR2 SASEGT. The CDR3 sequence: CASSEVSGTYNEQFF. DNA of the CDR3: TGTGCCAGCAGTGAGGTTAGCGGGACATACAATGAGCAGTTCTTC.

With regard to this clonotype: Sequence at one end of the junction differs from germline and may be a read error. The chain carries TRBV7-7 and TRBJ2-3; unclear D gene. This CDR3 region has 15 residues. The germline gives CDR1 SSHAT, CDR2 FNYEAQ (reference sequence). The CDR3 DNA is TGTGCTAGCAGCTTAGTTGGGAACGCCGGAGATACGCAGTATTTT. This translates into CASSLVGNAGDTQYF.

The chain has TRBV19 and TRBJ2-7, with 10 bases aligning to TRBD1. The germline V gene encodes CDR1 LNHDA and CDR2 SQIVND (reference sequence). The CDR3 has 15 amino acids. V lost 5 bases, J lost 3 bases, and 7 bases stayed unmatched. The CDR3 region is CASSFTGTGDYEQYF. The CDR3 coding sequence is TGTGCCAGTAGTTTTACCGGGACAGGGGACTACGAGCAGTACTTC.